The subject of this entry is one T cell receptor beta chain. Its antigen is still unknown. Base qualities are not recorded, but no much larger clone differs from it by a single base. There are 18 amino acids in the CDR3, from cysteine to phenylalanine inclusive. The retained sequence is limited to the CDR3, 54 bases, with the frame set at the first base. The data were taken from a study of lymphopenia after photon versus proton radiotherapy (dated by TCRdb to the late 2010s). At the level of the whole study: In patients with gastrointestinal tumors who developed high-grade lymphopenia, the study compared the immunological effects of photon radiation therapy with those of proton radiation therapy. The study aimed to characterize how the two radiation modalities differ in their impact on the immune system. The cohort included more than 15 patients with gastrointestinal tumors who developed lymphopenia after receiving either photon or proton therapy. The investigation overall reported the following: The survival association was examined only in patients who died, and the authors described better survival with proton therapy as a possibility, not as a demonstrated result. Proton-treated patients stayed relatively stable during treatment, while photon-treated patients lost naive T cells and TCR diversity and gained effector/memory populations. Among patients across the cohort who died, overall survival time showed an inverse correlation with a larger post-nadir drop in TCR diversity. After the lymphocyte count nadir, repertoires from photon-treated patients showed oligoclonal expansion, particularly of CD8+ Temra cells, and this expansion drove the decline in diversity.

Libraries were made using the immunoSEQ multiplex PCR assay. T cell repertoires were profiled with deep sequencing of rearranged TCR beta loci together with multiparametric flow cytometry. TCRdb retrieved this table from immuneACCESS and kept in-frame rearrangements only. Not all clones are present; in checked studies, unresolved V genes account for under half, and no reason is known for the remainder. This sample has approximately 35,000 clones in its table, and 90% of those were observed once. Approximately 7.3% of the sample belongs to the ten largest clones. The rearranged segments are TRBV21-1 and TRBJ2-2; TRBD2, the table's D call, was not compared with the DNA. TRBV21-1 is shown as a pseudogene. This receptor was obtained from a woman in her 50s with pancreatic cancer. Specimen: peripheral blood, collected from a patient treated with photon-based radiotherapy. The bases are TGTGCCAGCAGCACTGGGACTAGCGGCTATACGAACACCGGGGAGCTGTTTTTT. Its translation reads: CASSTGTSGYTNTGELFF.